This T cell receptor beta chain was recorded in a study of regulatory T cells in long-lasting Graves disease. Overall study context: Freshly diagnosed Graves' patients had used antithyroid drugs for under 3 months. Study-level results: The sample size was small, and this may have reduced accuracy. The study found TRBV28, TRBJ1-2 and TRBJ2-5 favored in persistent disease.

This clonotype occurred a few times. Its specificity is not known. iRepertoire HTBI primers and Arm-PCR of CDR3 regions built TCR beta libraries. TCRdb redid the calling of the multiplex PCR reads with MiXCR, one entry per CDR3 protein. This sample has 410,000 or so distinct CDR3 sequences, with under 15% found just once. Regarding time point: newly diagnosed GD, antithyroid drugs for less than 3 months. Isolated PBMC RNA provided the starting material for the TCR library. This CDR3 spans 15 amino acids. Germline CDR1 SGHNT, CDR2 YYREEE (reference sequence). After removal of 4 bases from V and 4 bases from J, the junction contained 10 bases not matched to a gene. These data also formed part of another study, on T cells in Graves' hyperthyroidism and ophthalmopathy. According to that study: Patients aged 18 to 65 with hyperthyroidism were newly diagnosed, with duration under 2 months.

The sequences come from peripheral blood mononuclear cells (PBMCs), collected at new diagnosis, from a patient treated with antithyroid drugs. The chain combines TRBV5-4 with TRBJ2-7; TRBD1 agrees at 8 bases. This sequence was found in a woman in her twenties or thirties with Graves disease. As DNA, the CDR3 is TGTGCCAGCAGCCTACCCGTGGGACAGGTATACGAGCAGTACTTC. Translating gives CASSLPVGQVYEQYF. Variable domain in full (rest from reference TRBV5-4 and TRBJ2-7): ETGVTQSPTHLIKTRGQQVTLRCSSQSGHNTVSWYQQALGQGPQFIFQYYREEENGRGNFPPRFSGLQFPNYSSELNVNALELDDSALYLCASSLPVGQVYEQYFGPGTRLTVT.